This record concerns one T cell receptor beta chain sequence. Per the study methods: It was from reference gene primer amplification that nucleated cell counts were estimated. Clones were read by immunoSEQ multiplex PCR, and TCRdb kept only the in-frame ones, dropping some. Clone size and V and J calls were adopted from that table, with D and trimming inferred from the DNA. The sample holds 130,000 to 150,000 clones, around 85% seen once. Seattle-derived patients entered the study during active infection and were followed longitudinally. The record originates from a study of blood T cell repertoires in COVID-19. As for the study in general: There were acute and convalescent COVID-19 samples, and they came from the United States, Italy and Spain.

V lost 3 bases to trimming and J lost 7 bases, with 9 bases between them. The CDR3 runs 12 residues. The TCR comes from a woman aged 60-75 years with COVID-19, enrolled during active disease. Sequencing was done on a sample of peripheral blood. The V gene is TRBV12-3 or TRBV12-4, the J gene TRBJ1-2; D is undetermined. Here the CDR3 DNA reads TGTGCCAGCAGTTTTGGAGAAGTTGGCTACACCTTC. As protein: CASSFGEVGYTF.